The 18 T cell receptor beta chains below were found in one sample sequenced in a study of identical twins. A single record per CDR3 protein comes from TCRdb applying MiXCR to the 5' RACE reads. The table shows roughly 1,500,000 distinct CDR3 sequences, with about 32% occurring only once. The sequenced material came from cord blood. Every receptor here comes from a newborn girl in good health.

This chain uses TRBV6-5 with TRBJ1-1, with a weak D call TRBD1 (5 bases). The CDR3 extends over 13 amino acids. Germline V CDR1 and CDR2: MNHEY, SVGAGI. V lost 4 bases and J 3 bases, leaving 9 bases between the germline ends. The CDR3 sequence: CASSWLGDTEAFF. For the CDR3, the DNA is TGTGCCAGCAGTTGGTTGGGGGACACTGAAGCTTTCTTT.

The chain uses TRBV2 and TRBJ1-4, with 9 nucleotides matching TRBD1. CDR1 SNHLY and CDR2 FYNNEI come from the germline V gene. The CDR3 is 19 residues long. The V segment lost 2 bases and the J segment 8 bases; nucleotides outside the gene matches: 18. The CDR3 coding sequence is TGTGCCAGCAGTGAATTTGGGACAGGGAGATTGGGTCGGGACGAAAAACTGTTTTTT. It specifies CASSEFGTGRLGRDEKLFF.

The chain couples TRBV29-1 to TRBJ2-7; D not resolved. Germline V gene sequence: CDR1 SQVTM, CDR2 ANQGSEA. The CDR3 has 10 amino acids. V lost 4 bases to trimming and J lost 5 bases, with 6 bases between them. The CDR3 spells CSVGTNEQYF. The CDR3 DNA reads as TGCAGCGTTGGGACGAACGAGCAGTACTTC.

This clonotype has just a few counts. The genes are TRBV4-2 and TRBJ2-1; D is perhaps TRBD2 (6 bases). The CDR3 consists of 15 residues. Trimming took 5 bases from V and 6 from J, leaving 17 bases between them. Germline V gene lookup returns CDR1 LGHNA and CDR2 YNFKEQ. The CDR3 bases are TGTGCCAGCAGCACCCGCGGGGTAGCTCGCAATGAGCAGTTCTTC. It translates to CASSTRGVARNEQFF.

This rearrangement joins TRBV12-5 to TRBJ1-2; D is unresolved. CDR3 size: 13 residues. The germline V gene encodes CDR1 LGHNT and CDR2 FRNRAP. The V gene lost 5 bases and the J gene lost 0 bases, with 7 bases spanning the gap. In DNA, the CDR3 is TGTGCTAGTGGTCCCGGCCCTAACTATGGCTACACCTTC. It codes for CASGPGPNYGYTF.

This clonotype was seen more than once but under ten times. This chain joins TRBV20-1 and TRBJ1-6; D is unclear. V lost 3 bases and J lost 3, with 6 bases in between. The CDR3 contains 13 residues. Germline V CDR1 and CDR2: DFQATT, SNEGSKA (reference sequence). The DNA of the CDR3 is TGCAGTGCTAGTACCAGCTATAATTCACCCCTCCACTTT. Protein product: CSASTSYNSPLHF.

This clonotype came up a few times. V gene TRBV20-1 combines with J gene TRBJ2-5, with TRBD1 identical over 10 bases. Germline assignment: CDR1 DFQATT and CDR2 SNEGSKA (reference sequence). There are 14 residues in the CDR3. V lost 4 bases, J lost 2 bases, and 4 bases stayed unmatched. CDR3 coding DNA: TGCAGTGCTACACCGGGACAGGGGCAAGAGACCCAGTACTTC. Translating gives CSATPGQGQETQYF.

Written as DNA, the CDR3 is TGTGCCACCAGTAAGGGGGGAGCCAAAAACATTCAGTACTTC. Protein: CATSKGGAKNIQYF. The rearrangement links TRBV24-1 to TRBJ2-4; D may correspond to TRBD1 or TRBD2 (6 bases each). V lost 6 bases and J 0 bases, leaving 8 bases between the germline ends. CDR1 is KGHDR and CDR2 is SFDVKD in the germline V gene. The CDR3 extends over 14 amino acids.

The CDR3, as DNA: TGTGCCAGCTCAGAGTACCGGGACCCAGCCACAGATACGCAGTATTTT. Residues: CASSEYRDPATDTQYF. This chain uses TRBV18 with TRBJ2-3; D may correspond to TRBD1 or TRBD2 (5 bases each). Trimming took 5 bases from V and 2 from J, leaving 17 bases between them. This CDR3 region has 16 residues. Germline V gives CDR1 KGHSH, CDR2 LQKENI.

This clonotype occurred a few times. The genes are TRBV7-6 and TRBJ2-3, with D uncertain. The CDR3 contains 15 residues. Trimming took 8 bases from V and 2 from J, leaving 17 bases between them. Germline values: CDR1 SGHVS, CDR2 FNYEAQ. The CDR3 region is CASAVDTFSTDTQYF. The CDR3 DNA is TGTGCCAGCGCCGTTGACACATTTTCCACAGATACGCAGTATTTT.

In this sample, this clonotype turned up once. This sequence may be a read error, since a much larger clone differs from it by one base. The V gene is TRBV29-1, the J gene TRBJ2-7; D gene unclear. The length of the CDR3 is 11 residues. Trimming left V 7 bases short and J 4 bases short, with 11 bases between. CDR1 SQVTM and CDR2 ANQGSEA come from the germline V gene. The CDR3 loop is CSGTELYEQYF. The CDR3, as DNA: TGCAGCGGTACAGAGCTATACGAGCAGTACTTC.

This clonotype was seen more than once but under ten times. The CDR3 DNA reads as TGCAGTAGGGGAAATCTGCTGGGCAGGTCTAACTATGGCTACACCTTC. It encodes CSRGNLLGRSNYGYTF. The chain couples TRBV20-1 to TRBJ1-2; D is possibly TRBD1 (5 bases). V was clipped by 8 bases and J by 0 bases, with 22 bases between them. Germline V gives CDR1 DFQATT, CDR2 SNEGSKA (reference sequence). The CDR3 totals 16 residues.

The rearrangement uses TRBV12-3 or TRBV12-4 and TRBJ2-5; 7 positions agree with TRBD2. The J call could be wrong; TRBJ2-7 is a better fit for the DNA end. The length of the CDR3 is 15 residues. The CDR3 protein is CASSLGLADFYEQYF. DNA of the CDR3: TGTGCCAGCAGTTTAGGGCTAGCGGACTTCTACGAGCAGTACTTC.

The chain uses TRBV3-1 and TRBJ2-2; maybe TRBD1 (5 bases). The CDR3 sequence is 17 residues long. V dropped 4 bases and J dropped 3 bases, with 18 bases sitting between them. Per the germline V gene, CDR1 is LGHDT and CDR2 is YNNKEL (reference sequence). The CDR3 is CASSPAGFVAYTGELFF. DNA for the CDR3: TGTGCCAGCAGCCCGGCAGGGTTTGTTGCGTACACCGGGGAGCTGTTTTTT. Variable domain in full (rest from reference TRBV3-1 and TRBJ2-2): DTAVSQTPKYLVTQMGNDKSIKCEQNLGHDTMYWYKQDSKKFLKIMFSYNNKELIINETVPNRFSPKSPDKAHLNLHINSLELGDSAVYFCASSPAGFVAYTGELFFGEGSRLTVL.

The CDR3 DNA is TGTGCCAGCAGCTTAGGAACTAGGGAAGGTGGGACCCAGTACTTC. This gives the protein CASSLGTREGGTQYF. V is TRBV5-6 and J is TRBJ2-7, with a tentative D call TRBD2 (5 bases). The J call is uncertain, as TRBJ2-5 better fits the DNA end. This CDR3 is 15 amino acids long. Germline V gives CDR1 SGHDT, CDR2 YYEEEE.

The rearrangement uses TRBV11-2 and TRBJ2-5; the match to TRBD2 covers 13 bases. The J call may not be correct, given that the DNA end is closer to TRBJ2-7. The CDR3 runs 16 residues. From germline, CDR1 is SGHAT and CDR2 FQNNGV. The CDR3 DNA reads TGTGCCAGCAGCTTAGTTACTAGCGGGGGGGTTTACGAGCAGTACTTC. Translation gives CASSLVTSGGVYEQYF.

CDR3 loop: CSARGSSGRSSYEQYF. CDR3 sequence (DNA): TGCAGTGCTAGAGGATCTAGCGGGAGATCTTCCTACGAGCAGTACTTC. V gene TRBV20-1 combines with J gene TRBJ2-7; 10 bases fit TRBD2. This CDR3 comprises 16 residues. Trimming removed 1 base from V and 1 base from J; junction bases left unmatched: 7. Germline V gene data show CDR1 as DFQATT and CDR2 as SNEGSKA (reference sequence).

CDR3 protein: CASSRLGQGPTRTEAFF. CDR3 nucleotides: TGTGCCAGCAGCCGCCTGGGACAGGGCCCCACAAGGACTGAAGCTTTCTTT. The chain employs TRBV3-1 and TRBJ1-1; 9 bases line up with TRBD1. Germline CDR1 reads LGHDT; CDR2 reads YNNKEL (reference sequence). The CDR3 contains 17 residues. V gave up 4 bases and J gave up 5 bases; unmatched junction bases: 14.